This T cell receptor (beta chain) derives from a study of blood T cell repertoires in COVID-19. At the level of the study: PBMCs, B-cell-depleted T cells, or T cells provided the cDNA or gDNA that made up the material.

Libraries were prepared by immunoSEQ multiplex PCR; TCRdb keeps only in-frame clonotypes and omits some of them. Of about 250,000 clones in the sample, about 86% were seen once. Per germline, CDR1 SQVTM and CDR2 ANQGSEA. This CDR3 region has 13 residues. V was shortened by 7 bases and J by 4 bases, with 13 bases between the two germline ends. This clone was seen a handful of times. This clonotype originated in a man at least 80 years old with acute or convalescent COVID-19. The chain carries TRBV29-1 and TRBJ2-2; weak D call: TRBD2 (6 bases). Sequenced: peripheral blood. CDR3 sequence reads: CSGGEGGTGELFF. CDR3 coding DNA: TGCAGCGGGGGAGAGGGAGGCACCGGGGAGCTGTTTTTT.